This T cell receptor beta chain originates from a study of cytomegalovirus exposure and HLA in healthy donors. Method: immunoSEQ multiplex PCR; TCRdb's copy keeps in-frame clones and lacks some. The sample shows 100,000 to 150,000 clones, 85% to 95% of them seen only once. Per the germline V gene, CDR1 is SQVTM and CDR2 is ANQGSEA. The CDR3 contains 15 residues. This receptor was obtained from a woman between 18 and 29 years old in good health and CMV-seronegative. This chain links TRBV29-1 with TRBJ1-5; D unclear. Sequenced input: PBMCs. CDR3 DNA: TGCAATGTGGCCAGTGAATACACTAGCAATCAGCCCCAGCATTTT. Translated: CNVASEYTSNQPQHF.